This TCR beta chain was identified in a study of regulatory T cells in long-lasting Graves disease. Study-wide findings and caveats: Preferential use of TRBV28, TRBJ1-2 and TRBJ2-5 was seen in persistent disease. Shared public clonotypes totalled 2,741 in persistent patients, compared with roughly 970 in new patients.

The length of the CDR3 is 13 residues. V lost 6 bases and J lost 1, with 10 bases in between. Germline CDR1 and CDR2: DFQATT and SNEGSKA (reference sequence). At least ten counts were recorded for this clonotype. As yet, its antigen is unknown. Stated time point: persistent/refractory GD, antithyroid drugs over 5 years with positive TRAb. From PBMCs, RNA was extracted and then used to make the TCR library. Arm-PCR of CDR3 regions and iRepertoire HTBI primers were the basis on which TCR beta libraries were built. Methods used by the authors: Analysis of the samples identified approximately 63 TRBV and roughly 13 TRBJ segments. MiXCR, applied by TCRdb to the multiplex PCR reads, yields one record per CDR3 protein. What appears here as the V and J calls and clone size reflects TCRdb's work, not the paper's. The sample consists of fewer than 400,000 distinct CDR3 sequences, about 20% of them appearing once.

The sequencing here drew on peripheral blood mononuclear cells (PBMCs), taken when the disease was refractory, from a patient treated with antithyroid drugs. The origin of this receptor is a female donor with Graves disease. V gene TRBV20-1 combines with J gene TRBJ1-5; a weak D match, TRBD1 (5 bases). CDR3 DNA: TGCAGTGCCTACCGACAGAGCAATCAGCCCCAGCATTTT. This translates into CSAYRQSNQPQHF.